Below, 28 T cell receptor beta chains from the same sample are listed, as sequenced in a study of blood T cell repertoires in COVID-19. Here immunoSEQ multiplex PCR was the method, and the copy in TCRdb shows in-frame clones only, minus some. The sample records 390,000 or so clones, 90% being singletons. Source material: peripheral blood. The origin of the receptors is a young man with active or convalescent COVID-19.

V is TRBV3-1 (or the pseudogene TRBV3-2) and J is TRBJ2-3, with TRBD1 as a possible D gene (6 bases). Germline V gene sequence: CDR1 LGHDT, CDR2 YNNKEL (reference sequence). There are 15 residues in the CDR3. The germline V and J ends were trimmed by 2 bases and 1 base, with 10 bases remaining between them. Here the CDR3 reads CASSQQGRGTDTQYF. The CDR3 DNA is TGTGCCAGCAGCCAACAGGGGCGAGGCACAGATACGCAGTATTTT.

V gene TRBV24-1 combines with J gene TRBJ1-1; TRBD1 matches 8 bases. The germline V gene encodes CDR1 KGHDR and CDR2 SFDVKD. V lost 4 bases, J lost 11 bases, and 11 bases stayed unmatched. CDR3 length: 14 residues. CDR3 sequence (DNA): TGTGCCACCAGTGAAAGCGGACAGGGTCAAGTTGCTTTCTTT. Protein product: CATSESGQGQVAFF.

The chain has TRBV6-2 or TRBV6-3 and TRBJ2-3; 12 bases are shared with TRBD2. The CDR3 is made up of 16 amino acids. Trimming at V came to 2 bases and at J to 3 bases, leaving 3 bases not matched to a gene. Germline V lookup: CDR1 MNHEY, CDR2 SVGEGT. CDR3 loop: CASSYRLAGDTDTQYF. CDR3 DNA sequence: TGTGCCAGCAGTTACCGACTAGCGGGGGATACAGATACGCAGTATTTT.

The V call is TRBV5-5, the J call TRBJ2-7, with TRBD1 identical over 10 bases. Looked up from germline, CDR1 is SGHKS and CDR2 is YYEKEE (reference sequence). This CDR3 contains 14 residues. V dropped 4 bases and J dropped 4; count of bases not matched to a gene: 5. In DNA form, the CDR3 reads TGTGCCAGCAGCCCGACAGGGGGCGCGTACGAGCAGTACTTC. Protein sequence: CASSPTGGAYEQYF.

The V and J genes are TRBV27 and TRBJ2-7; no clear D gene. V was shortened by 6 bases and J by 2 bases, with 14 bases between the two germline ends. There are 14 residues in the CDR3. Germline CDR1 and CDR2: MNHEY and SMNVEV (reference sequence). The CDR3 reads CASSQKTLAYEQYF. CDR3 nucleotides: TGTGCCAGCAGCCAAAAGACACTGGCCTACGAGCAGTACTTC.

The CDR3 bases are TGTGCCAGCCTACAGGGGGCAAGGACTGAAGCTTTCTTT. Encoded protein: CASLQGARTEAFF. The chain recombines TRBV28 with TRBJ1-1; 9 positions match TRBD1. Germline values: CDR1 MDHEN, CDR2 SYDVKM. This CDR3 region has 13 residues. Unmatched junction bases numbered 6, after V lost 8 bases and J lost 5 bases.

The CDR3 region has the DNA TGTGCCAGCAGTCCCTCGCTAAGCGGGGGGGGCTACGAGCAGTACTTC. Its protein is CASSPSLSGGGYEQYF. This rearrangement joins TRBV7-2 to TRBJ2-7; 10 bases agree with TRBD2. Trimming at V came to 6 bases and at J to 3 bases, leaving 11 bases not matched to a gene. This CDR3 has 16 residues. Germline-derived CDR1 and CDR2 are SGHTA and FQGNSA.

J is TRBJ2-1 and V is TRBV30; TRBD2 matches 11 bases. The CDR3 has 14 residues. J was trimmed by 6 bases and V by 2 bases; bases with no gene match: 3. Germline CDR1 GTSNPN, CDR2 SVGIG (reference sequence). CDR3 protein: CAWSPGLAVNEQFF. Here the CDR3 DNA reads TGTGCCTGGAGTCCGGGACTAGCGGTCAATGAGCAGTTCTTC.

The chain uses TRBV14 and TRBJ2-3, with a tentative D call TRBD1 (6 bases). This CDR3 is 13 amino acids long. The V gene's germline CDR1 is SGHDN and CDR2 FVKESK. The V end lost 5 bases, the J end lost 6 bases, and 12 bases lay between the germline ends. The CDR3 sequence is CASSGTPWDTQYF. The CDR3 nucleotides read TGTGCCAGCAGCGGGACACCTTGGGATACGCAGTATTTT.

CDR3 sequence: CASSGYVGVGYGYTF. In DNA, the CDR3 is TGTGCCAGCAGCGGTTATGTGGGCGTGGGCTATGGCTACACCTTC. V is TRBV5-4 and J is TRBJ1-2; D remains unclear. The length of the CDR3 is 15 residues. V dropped 4 bases and J dropped 4 bases, with 17 bases sitting between them. CDR1 and CDR2 (germline): SGHNT, YYREEE (reference sequence).

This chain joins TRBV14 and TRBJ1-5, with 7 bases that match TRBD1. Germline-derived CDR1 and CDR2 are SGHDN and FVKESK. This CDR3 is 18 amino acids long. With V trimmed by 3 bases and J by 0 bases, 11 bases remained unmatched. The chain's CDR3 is CASSQAGQFDYSNQPQHF. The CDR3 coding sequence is TGTGCCAGCAGCCAGGCGGGACAGTTCGATTATAGCAATCAGCCCCAGCATTTT.

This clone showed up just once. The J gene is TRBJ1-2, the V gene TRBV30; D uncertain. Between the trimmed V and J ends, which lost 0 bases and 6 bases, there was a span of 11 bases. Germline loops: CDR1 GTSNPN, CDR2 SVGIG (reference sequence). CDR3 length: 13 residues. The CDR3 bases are TGTGCCTGGAGTGTTGCCGGGTCTGATGGCTACACCTTC. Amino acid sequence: CAWSVAGSDGYTF.

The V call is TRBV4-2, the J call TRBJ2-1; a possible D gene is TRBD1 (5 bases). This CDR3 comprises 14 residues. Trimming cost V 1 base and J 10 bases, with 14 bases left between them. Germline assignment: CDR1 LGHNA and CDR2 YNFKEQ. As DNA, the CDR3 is TGTGCCAGCAGCCAAGGGGGCGGCTACCAGGAGCAGTTCTTC. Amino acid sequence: CASSQGGGYQEQFF.

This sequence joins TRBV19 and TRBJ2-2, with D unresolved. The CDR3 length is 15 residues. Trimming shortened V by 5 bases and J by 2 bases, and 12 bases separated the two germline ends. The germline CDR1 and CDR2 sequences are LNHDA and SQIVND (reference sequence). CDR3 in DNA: TGTGCCAGTAGTCGTCGGGTCTTTAACACCGGGGAGCTGTTTTTT. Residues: CASSRRVFNTGELFF. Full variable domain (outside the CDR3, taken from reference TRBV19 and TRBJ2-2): DGGITQSPKYLFRKEGQNVTLSCEQNLNHDAMYWYRQDPGQGLRLIYYSQIVNDFQKGDIAEGYSVSREKKESFPLTVTSAQKNPTAFYLCASSRRVFNTGELFFGEGSRLTVL.

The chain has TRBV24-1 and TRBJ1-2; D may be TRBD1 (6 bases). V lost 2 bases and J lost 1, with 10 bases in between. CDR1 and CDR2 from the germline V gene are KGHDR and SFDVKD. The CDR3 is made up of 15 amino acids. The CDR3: CATSDSSTGNYGYTF. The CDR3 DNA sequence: TGTGCCACCAGTGATTCGTCGACAGGTAACTATGGCTACACCTTC.

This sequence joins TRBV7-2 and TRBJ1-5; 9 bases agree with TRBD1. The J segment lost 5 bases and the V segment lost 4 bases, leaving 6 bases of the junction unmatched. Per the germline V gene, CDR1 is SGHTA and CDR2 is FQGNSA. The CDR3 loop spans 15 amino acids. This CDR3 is CASSSRRTGDQPQHF. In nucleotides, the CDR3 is TGTGCCAGCAGCTCAAGGCGGACAGGGGATCAGCCCCAGCATTTT.

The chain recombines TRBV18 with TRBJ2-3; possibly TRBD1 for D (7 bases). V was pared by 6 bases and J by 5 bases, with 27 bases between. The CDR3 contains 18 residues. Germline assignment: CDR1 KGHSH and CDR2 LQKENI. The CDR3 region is CASSPRPGGLDGGDTQYF. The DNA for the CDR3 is TGTGCCAGCTCCCCCCGGCCAGGGGGTCTTGACGGGGGAGATACGCAGTATTTT.

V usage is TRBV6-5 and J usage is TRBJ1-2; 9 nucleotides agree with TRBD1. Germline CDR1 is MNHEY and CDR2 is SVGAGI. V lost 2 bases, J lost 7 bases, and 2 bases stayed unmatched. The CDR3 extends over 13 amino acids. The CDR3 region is CASSYGTGSGYTF. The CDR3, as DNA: TGTGCCAGCAGTTACGGGACAGGGAGTGGCTACACCTTC.

CDR3 in amino acids: CASSPGQLSEQFF. The CDR3 DNA reads as TGTGCCAGCAGTCCCGGACAGCTCAGTGAGCAGTTCTTC. This chain joins TRBV27 and TRBJ2-1, with D possibly TRBD1 on 6 matching bases. This CDR3 has 13 amino acids. In germline, CDR1 is MNHEY, CDR2 SMNVEV (reference sequence). The V gene lost 5 bases and the J gene lost 9 bases, with 14 bases spanning the gap.

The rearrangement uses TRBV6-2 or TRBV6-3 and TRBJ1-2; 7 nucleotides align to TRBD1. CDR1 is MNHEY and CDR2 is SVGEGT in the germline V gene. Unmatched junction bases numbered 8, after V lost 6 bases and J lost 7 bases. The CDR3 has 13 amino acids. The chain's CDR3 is CASSLTGLRGYTF. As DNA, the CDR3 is TGTGCCAGCAGCTTGACAGGGTTGCGTGGCTACACCTTC.

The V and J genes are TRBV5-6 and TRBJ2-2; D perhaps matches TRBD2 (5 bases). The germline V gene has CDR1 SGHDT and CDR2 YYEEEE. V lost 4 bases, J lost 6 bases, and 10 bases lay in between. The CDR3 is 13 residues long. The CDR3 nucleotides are TGTGCCAGCAGCGACACTAGGGCCGGGGAGCTGTTTTTT. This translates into CASSDTRAGELFF.

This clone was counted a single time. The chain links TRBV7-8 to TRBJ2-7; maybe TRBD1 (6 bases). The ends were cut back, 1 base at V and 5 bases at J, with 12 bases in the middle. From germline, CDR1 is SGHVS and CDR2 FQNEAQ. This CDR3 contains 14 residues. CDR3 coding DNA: TGTGCCAGCAGCTTAGGAACAGGGATGGACGAGCAGTACTTC. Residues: CASSLGTGMDEQYF.

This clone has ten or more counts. The DNA for the CDR3 is TGTGCCAGCAGTTGGCTAGCGATCGGATACAATGAGCAGTTCTTC. It is translated as CASSWLAIGYNEQFF. This chain connects TRBV6-6 to TRBJ2-1, with D perhaps matching TRBD2 (6 bases). The CDR3 extends over 15 amino acids. V was trimmed by 4 bases and J by 4 bases, leaving 14 bases between them. In germline, CDR1 is MNHNY, CDR2 SVGAGI (reference sequence).

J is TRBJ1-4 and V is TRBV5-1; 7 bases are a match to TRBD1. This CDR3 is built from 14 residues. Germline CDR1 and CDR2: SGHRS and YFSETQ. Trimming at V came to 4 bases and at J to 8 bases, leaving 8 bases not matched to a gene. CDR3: CASSRGTVEEKLFF. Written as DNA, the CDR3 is TGCGCCAGCAGCCGGGGGACAGTTGAAGAAAAACTGTTTTTT.

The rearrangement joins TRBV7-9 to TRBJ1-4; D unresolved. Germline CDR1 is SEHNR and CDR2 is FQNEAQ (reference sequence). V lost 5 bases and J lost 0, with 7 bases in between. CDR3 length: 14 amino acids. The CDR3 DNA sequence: TGTGCCAGCAGCCGTACTGCAACTAATGAAAAACTGTTTTTT. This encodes CASSRTATNEKLFF.

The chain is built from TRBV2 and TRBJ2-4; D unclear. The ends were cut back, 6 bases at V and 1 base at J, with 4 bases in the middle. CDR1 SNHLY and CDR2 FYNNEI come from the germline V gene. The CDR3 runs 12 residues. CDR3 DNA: TGTGCCAGCAGCCAGGCCAAAAACATTCAGTACTTC. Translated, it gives CASSQAKNIQYF.

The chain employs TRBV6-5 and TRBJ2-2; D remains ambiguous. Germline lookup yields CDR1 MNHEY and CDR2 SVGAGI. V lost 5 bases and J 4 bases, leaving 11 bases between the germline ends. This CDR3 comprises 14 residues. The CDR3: CASSRVIFTGELFF. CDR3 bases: TGTGCCAGCAGTCGAGTTATTTTCACCGGGGAGCTGTTTTTT.

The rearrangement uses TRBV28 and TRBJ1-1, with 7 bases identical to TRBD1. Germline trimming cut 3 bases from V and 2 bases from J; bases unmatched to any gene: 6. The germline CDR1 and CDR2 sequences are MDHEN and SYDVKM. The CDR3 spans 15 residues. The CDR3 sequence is CASSFLDRANTEAFF. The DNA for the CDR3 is TGTGCCAGCAGTTTCCTCGACAGGGCTAACACTGAAGCTTTCTTT.